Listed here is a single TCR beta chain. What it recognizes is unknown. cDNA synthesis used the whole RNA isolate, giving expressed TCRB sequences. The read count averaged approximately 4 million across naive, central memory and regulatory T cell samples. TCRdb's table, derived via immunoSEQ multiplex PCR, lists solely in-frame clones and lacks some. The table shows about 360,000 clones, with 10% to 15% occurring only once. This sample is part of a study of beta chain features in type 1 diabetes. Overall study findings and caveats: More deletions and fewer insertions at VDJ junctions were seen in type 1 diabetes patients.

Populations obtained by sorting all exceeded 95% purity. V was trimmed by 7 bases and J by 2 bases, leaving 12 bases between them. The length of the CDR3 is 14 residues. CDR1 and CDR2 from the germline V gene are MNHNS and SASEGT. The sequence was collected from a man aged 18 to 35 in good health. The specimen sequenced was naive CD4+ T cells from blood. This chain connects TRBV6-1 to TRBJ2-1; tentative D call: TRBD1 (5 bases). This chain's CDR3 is CASTSGFTYNEQFF. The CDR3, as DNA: TGTGCCAGCACCTCAGGGTTTACCTACAATGAGCAGTTCTTC.